A selection of T cell receptor beta chains follows, all from one sample in a study of blood T cell repertoires in COVID-19. This table comes from immunoSEQ multiplex PCR, and its TCRdb copy is limited to in-frame clones, with some not included. The sample includes around 200,000 clones, roughly 89% of them seen just once. Sample: peripheral blood. The receptors come from a woman aged 18-29 years who had recovered from COVID-19. Each CDR3 is given with its conserved first and last residue. The D gene is left open where the match is weak. Size values are once, few and many counts, or a class for expanded clones, and some rows have none.

clone_size: NA; v_call: TRBV7-2; j_call: TRBJ2-5; cdr3_length: 15; d_call: NA; cdr3_nt: TGTGCCAGCAGCCAAACAAGGTCAGGAACAGAGACCCAGTACTTC; cdr3_aa: CASSQTRSGTETQYF
clone_size: NA; v_call: TRBV4-1; j_call: TRBJ2-1; cdr3_length: 15; d_call: TRBD2; cdr3_nt: TGCGCCAGCAGCCAAGAGCGGGGGGCCTTCGATGAGCAGTTCTTC; cdr3_aa: CASSQERGAFDEQFF
clone_size: once; v_call: TRBV3-1/TRBV3-2; j_call: TRBJ2-6; cdr3_length: 17; d_call: TRBD1; cdr3_nt: TGTGCCAGCAGCCTTCTTCGGGACAGGGCTGGGGCCAACGTCCTGACTTTC; cdr3_aa: CASSLLRDRAGANVLTF
clone_size: NA; v_call: TRBV11-3; j_call: TRBJ2-2; cdr3_length: 17; d_call: TRBD1; cdr3_nt: TGTGCCAGCAGCTTAGAAGCCCGGGACAGGGTTACCGGGGAGCTGTTTTTT; cdr3_aa: CASSLEARDRVTGELFF
clone_size: NA; v_call: TRBV4-3; j_call: TRBJ2-3; cdr3_length: 16; d_call: TRBD2; cdr3_nt: TGCGCCAGCAGCCAAGGGGCGGGGGGCCACACAGATACGCAGTATTTT; cdr3_aa: CASSQGAGGHTDTQYF
clone_size: NA; v_call: TRBV9; j_call: TRBJ2-5; cdr3_length: 18; d_call: TRBD1; cdr3_nt: TGTGCCAGCAGCTCCCGGCCCGGGGACAGGGGGTCCCGTGGGACCCAGTACTTC; cdr3_aa: CASSSRPGDRGSRGTQYF
clone_size: once; v_call: TRBV2; j_call: TRBJ2-7; cdr3_length: 15; d_call: TRBD2; cdr3_nt: TGTGCCAGCAGTAATAGCGGGGGGTCCTCCTACGAGCAGTACTTC; cdr3_aa: CASSNSGGSSYEQYF
clone_size: NA; v_call: TRBV7-2; j_call: TRBJ2-1; cdr3_length: 16; d_call: TRBD2; cdr3_nt: TGTGCCAGCAGCTTAGCGAGACTAGCGGGAAACAATGAGCAGTTCTTC; cdr3_aa: CASSLARLAGNNEQFF
clone_size: NA; v_call: TRBV15; j_call: TRBJ2-3; cdr3_length: 16; d_call: TRBD2; cdr3_nt: TGTGCCACCAGCAGTCCCCTGGGGAGGGCAAAAGATACGCAGTATTTT; cdr3_aa: CATSSPLGRAKDTQYF
clone_size: NA; v_call: TRBV18; j_call: TRBJ2-7; cdr3_length: 16; d_call: NA; cdr3_nt: TGTGCCAGCTCACCACCGTTGGAGGGGCCCAGCTACGAGCAGTACTTC; cdr3_aa: CASSPPLEGPSYEQYF
clone_size: once; v_call: TRBV29-1; j_call: TRBJ2-7; cdr3_length: 13; d_call: NA; cdr3_nt: TGCAGCGTCCGCCCCCCTGACAGCTACGAGCAGTACTTC; cdr3_aa: CSVRPPDSYEQYF
clone_size: NA; v_call: TRBV2; j_call: TRBJ1-6; cdr3_length: 15; d_call: NA; cdr3_nt: TGTGCCAGCAGTGAAACAGGATACAGCAATTCACCCCTCCACTTT; cdr3_aa: CASSETGYSNSPLHF
clone_size: once; v_call: TRBV19; j_call: TRBJ2-1; cdr3_length: 14; d_call: TRBD2; cdr3_nt: TGTGCCAGTAGTATCTTTAGCGGGAGGGCCCTGCCCTTCTTC; cdr3_aa: CASSIFSGRALPFF
clone_size: NA; v_call: TRBV28; j_call: TRBJ1-4; cdr3_length: 17; d_call: NA; cdr3_nt: TGTGCCAGCAGTTTTCGGGGTGGCGTGGGGACTAATGAAAAACTGTTTTTT; cdr3_aa: CASSFRGGVGTNEKLFF
clone_size: once; v_call: TRBV7-3; j_call: TRBJ2-3; cdr3_length: 16; d_call: TRBD2; cdr3_nt: TGTGCCAGCAGCCCCAATGGAGGGAGGGCCCGAGATACGCAGTATTTT; cdr3_aa: CASSPNGGRARDTQYF
clone_size: NA; v_call: TRBV11-1; j_call: TRBJ2-7; cdr3_length: 14; d_call: TRBD1; cdr3_nt: TGTGCCAGCAGCGCACAGGGGAGCTCCTACGAGCAGTACTTC; cdr3_aa: CASSAQGSSYEQYF
clone_size: NA; v_call: TRBV9; j_call: TRBJ2-5; cdr3_length: 14; d_call: NA; cdr3_nt: TGTGCCAGCAGCGTAGCCGACTCCCAAGAGACCCAGTACTTC; cdr3_aa: CASSVADSQETQYF
clone_size: once; v_call: TRBV19; j_call: TRBJ1-1; cdr3_length: 15; d_call: TRBD1; cdr3_nt: TGTGCCAGTATGGACAGGGGGCGGGTGAACGCTGAAGCTTTCTTT; cdr3_aa: CASMDRGRVNAEAFF
clone_size: NA; v_call: TRBV6-2/TRBV6-3; j_call: TRBJ1-5; cdr3_length: 15; d_call: NA; cdr3_nt: TGTGCCAGCAGTTACTCGGGCCTTAGCAATCAGCCCCAGCATTTT; cdr3_aa: CASSYSGLSNQPQHF
clone_size: NA; v_call: TRBV6-2/TRBV6-3; j_call: TRBJ1-5; cdr3_length: 15; d_call: TRBD1; cdr3_nt: TGTGCCAGCAGCTCCGGGACAGGGGGCGTCCAGCCCCAGCATTTT; cdr3_aa: CASSSGTGGVQPQHF
clone_size: NA; v_call: TRBV9; j_call: TRBJ1-2; cdr3_length: 16; d_call: NA; cdr3_nt: TGTGCCAGCAGCGTAGCGAGGGAAGGCAGGAAGGATGGCTACACCTTC; cdr3_aa: CASSVAREGRKDGYTF
clone_size: NA; v_call: TRBV10-1; j_call: TRBJ2-2; cdr3_length: 14; d_call: NA; cdr3_nt: TGCGCCAGCAGTGAAAGACAGAACACCGGGGAGCTGTTTTTT; cdr3_aa: CASSERQNTGELFF
clone_size: few; v_call: TRBV7-2; j_call: TRBJ1-2; cdr3_length: 13; d_call: NA; cdr3_nt: TGTGCCAGCAGCTTTGACAGTCCTATTAGCTACACCTTC; cdr3_aa: CASSFDSPISYTF
clone_size: NA; v_call: TRBV6-7; j_call: TRBJ2-7; cdr3_length: 14; d_call: NA; cdr3_nt: TGTGCCAGCAGTTCCGAGGGCAGCCCCCTGGAGCAGTACTTC; cdr3_aa: CASSSEGSPLEQYF
clone_size: NA; v_call: TRBV4-1; j_call: TRBJ2-7; cdr3_length: 15; d_call: NA; cdr3_nt: TGCGCCAGCAGCCAAGATGGGGCAGGGATGGAAGAGCAGTACTTC; cdr3_aa: CASSQDGAGMEEQYF
clone_size: few; v_call: TRBV2; j_call: TRBJ2-5; cdr3_length: 13; d_call: NA; cdr3_nt: TGTGCCAGCAAAAGGACAGCAGAAGAGACCCAGTACTTC; cdr3_aa: CASKRTAEETQYF
clone_size: NA; v_call: TRBV4-1; j_call: TRBJ2-3; cdr3_length: 16; d_call: TRBD2; cdr3_nt: TGCGCCAGCAGCCAGACCGGGGGGGCCATCACAGATACGCAGTATTTT; cdr3_aa: CASSQTGGAITDTQYF
clone_size: NA; v_call: TRBV19; j_call: TRBJ1-2; cdr3_length: 14; d_call: NA; cdr3_nt: TGTGCCAGCTGGAGCCCTGGGTCTAACTATGGCTACACCTTC; cdr3_aa: CASWSPGSNYGYTF
clone_size: NA; v_call: TRBV27; j_call: TRBJ1-5; cdr3_length: 14; d_call: NA; cdr3_nt: TGTGCCAGCAGTTTAGACAGCCGCAATCAGCCCCAGCATTTT; cdr3_aa: CASSLDSRNQPQHF
clone_size: NA; v_call: TRBV7-2; j_call: TRBJ2-5; cdr3_length: 16; d_call: TRBD2; cdr3_nt: TGTGCCAGCAGCCACGGACTAGCGGGGGGGGGAGAGACCCAGTACTTC; cdr3_aa: CASSHGLAGGGETQYF
clone_size: NA; v_call: TRBV5-8; j_call: TRBJ2-3; cdr3_length: 13; d_call: NA; cdr3_nt: TGTGCCAGCACCCTCGGGGGCACAGATACGCAGTATTTT; cdr3_aa: CASTLGGTDTQYF
clone_size: NA; v_call: TRBV6-6; j_call: TRBJ2-7; cdr3_length: 15; d_call: NA; cdr3_nt: TGTGCCAGCAGTCGACAGGACAAAGGATCCTACGAGCAGTACTTC; cdr3_aa: CASSRQDKGSYEQYF
clone_size: NA; v_call: TRBV11-2; j_call: TRBJ2-3; cdr3_length: 15; d_call: TRBD2; cdr3_nt: TGTGCCAGCAGCCACCCGGGACTAGCTGTCGATACGCAGTATTTT; cdr3_aa: CASSHPGLAVDTQYF
clone_size: NA; v_call: TRBV6-4; j_call: TRBJ2-2; cdr3_length: 14; d_call: TRBD1; cdr3_nt: TGTGCCAGCAGTGACGGACAGGGGGCCGGGGAGCTGTTTTTT; cdr3_aa: CASSDGQGAGELFF
clone_size: once; v_call: TRBV9; j_call: TRBJ2-3; cdr3_length: 15; d_call: NA; cdr3_nt: TGTGCCAGCAGCGTAGCGACAGCTAGCACAGATACGCAGTATTTT; cdr3_aa: CASSVATASTDTQYF
clone_size: NA; v_call: TRBV29-1; j_call: TRBJ2-1; cdr3_length: 14; d_call: TRBD2; cdr3_nt: TGCAGCGTTGTGACTAGCCCCCTCGGAAATGAGCAGTTCTTC; cdr3_aa: CSVVTSPLGNEQFF
clone_size: NA; v_call: TRBV4-1; j_call: TRBJ1-4; cdr3_length: 15; d_call: NA; cdr3_nt: TGCGCCAGCAGCCAAGTCAACAGTTTAAATGAAAAACTGTTTTTT; cdr3_aa: CASSQVNSLNEKLFF
clone_size: NA; v_call: TRBV6-2/TRBV6-3; j_call: TRBJ2-5; cdr3_length: 13; d_call: TRBD1; cdr3_nt: TGTGCCAGCAGTTGGGGACAGTCGGAGACCCAGTACTTC; cdr3_aa: CASSWGQSETQYF
clone_size: NA; v_call: TRBV7-9; j_call: TRBJ1-5; cdr3_length: 15; d_call: NA; cdr3_nt: TGTGCCAGCAGCTTTAGTAGTGGAGGAAATCAGCCCCAGCATTTT; cdr3_aa: CASSFSSGGNQPQHF
clone_size: NA; v_call: TRBV5-6; j_call: TRBJ1-1; cdr3_length: 15; d_call: NA; cdr3_nt: TGTGCCAGCAGCTTGGTATCCAGGTTGAACACTGAAGCTTTCTTT; cdr3_aa: CASSLVSRLNTEAFF